The entry below gives a single TCR beta chain sequence along with its context. Germline V gene sequence: CDR1 SNHLY, CDR2 FYNNEI. CDR3 length equals 13 residues. Trimming took 4 bases from V and 8 from J, leaving 14 bases between them. Per the original data handling: The assay estimated nucleated cells by amplifying reference gene primers. The method was immunoSEQ multiplex PCR; TCRdb's version includes in-frame clones alone and lacks a portion of them. V and J calls and clone size come straight from that table; D and trimming were deduced from the DNA. The sample comprises about 250,000 clones, 83% of which are singletons, and around 5.4% rests with the top ten. These data come from a study of blood T cell repertoires in COVID-19. In the study overall: Acute and convalescent COVID-19 specimens originated in the United States, Italy and Spain. T cells, B-cell-depleted T cells, or PBMCs supplied cDNA or gDNA.

Sequencing was performed on peripheral blood. The origin of this receptor is a man older than 75 with acute or convalescent COVID-19. The genes are TRBV2 and TRBJ1-2; a possible D gene is TRBD1 (6 bases). The CDR3 is CASSVNRAGGYTF. The CDR3 DNA follows: TGTGCCAGCAGTGTTAACAGGGCCGGCGGCTACACCTTC.